The 18 T cell receptor beta chains below all came from one sample that was sequenced in a study of beta chain features in type 1 diabetes. The entirety of the isolated RNA underwent reverse transcription, so expressed TCRB transcripts were sequenced. Produced via immunoSEQ multiplex PCR; TCRdb's table is partial and in-frame only. The sample has 680,000 or so clones, 13% seen once. Study results and caveats: Moderately but significantly shorter TCRB CDR3s were found in Type 1 diabetes patients in all four CD4+ subsets.

Their recognized antigens are unknown. What was sequenced was naive CD4+ T cells from blood. The receptors derive from a man younger than 30 with type 1 diabetes.

In this sample, this clone turned up a few times. This chain connects TRBV7-8 to TRBJ1-1; D might be TRBD1 (6 bases). Germline V gene data show CDR1 as SGHVS and CDR2 as FQNEAQ. Trimming took off 4 bases at V and 5 bases at J, with 14 bases between the two ends. The CDR3 runs to 14 residues. CDR3 protein: CASSYGTYGTEAFF. The CDR3 DNA reads as TGTGCCAGCAGCTACGGGACATACGGAACTGAAGCTTTCTTT.

This clone was found a few times. This chain uses TRBV11-2 with TRBJ2-1, with a weak D call TRBD1 (6 bases). Germline loops: CDR1 SGHAT, CDR2 FQNNGV. This CDR3 is built from 15 residues. Trimming stripped 0 bases from V and 8 bases from J, with 14 bases between. CDR3: CASSLETGKYHEQFF. The CDR3 DNA sequence: TGTGCCAGCAGCTTAGAAACAGGGAAGTACCATGAGCAGTTCTTC. The full variable domain, rest sourced from reference TRBV11-2 and TRBJ2-1, is EAGVAQSPRYKIIEKRQSVAFWCNPISGHATLYWYQQILGQGPKLLIQFQNNGVVDDSQLPKDRFSAERLKGVDSTLKIQPAKLEDSAVYLCASSLETGKYHEQFFGPGTRLTVL.

This clone has a handful of counts. V gene TRBV5-1 combines with J gene TRBJ2-3, with no clear D. The CDR3 consists of 14 residues. Trimming shortened V by 0 bases and J by 10 bases, and 15 bases separated the two germline ends. CDR1 is SGHRS and CDR2 is YFSETQ in the germline V gene. CDR3 in amino acids: CASSLVAGEAAQYF. The CDR3 bases are TGCGCCAGCAGCTTGGTTGCAGGAGAGGCCGCGCAGTATTTT.

This clone was seen a handful of times. The chain joins TRBV19 to TRBJ2-1, with TRBD1 as a possible D gene (5 bases). The CDR3 is 13 amino acids. Germline CDR1 and CDR2: LNHDA and SQIVND (reference sequence). The ends were cut back, 2 bases at V and 6 bases at J, with 8 bases in the middle. The DNA of the CDR3 is TGTGCCAGTAGTATACGACAGAGCAATGAGCAGTTCTTC. Protein sequence: CASSIRQSNEQFF.

This clone appeared a few times. The chain has TRBV7-3 and TRBJ2-1; TRBD1 aligns across 8 bases. Trimming removed 5 bases from V and 5 bases from J; junction bases left unmatched: 2. This CDR3 is 13 amino acids long. The germline CDR1 and CDR2 sequences are SGHTA and FQGTGA. CDR3 bases: TGTGCCAGCAGCCCGACAGGGGACAATGAGCAGTTCTTC. Translation: CASSPTGDNEQFF.

The rearrangement joins TRBV18 to TRBJ2-1, with unresolved D. Germline assignment: CDR1 KGHSH and CDR2 LQKENI. The CDR3 is 14 residues long. V was shortened by 2 bases and J by 5 bases, with 10 bases between the two germline ends. The CDR3 spells CASSPGSADNEQFF. In nucleotides, the CDR3 is TGTGCCAGCTCACCAGGGTCCGCCGACAATGAGCAGTTCTTC.

This rearrangement joins TRBV6-1 to TRBJ2-1; a possible D gene is TRBD1 (7 bases). Germline V gives CDR1 MNHNS, CDR2 SASEGT. The germline V and J ends were trimmed by 6 bases and 5 bases, with 17 bases remaining between them. The CDR3 runs 15 residues. CDR3 in DNA: TGTGCCAGCAGGTATGCGGGACAGTTAAACAATGAGCAGTTCTTC. Amino acid sequence: CASRYAGQLNNEQFF.

This clone was seen only a few times. The CDR3 sequence is CASSLAEETQYF. The DNA for the CDR3 is TGTGCCAGCAGCTTAGCGGAAGAGACCCAGTACTTC. The chain joins TRBV7-6 to TRBJ2-5; D not resolved. Germline CDR1 is SGHVS and CDR2 is FNYEAQ. This CDR3 contains 12 residues. The V and J ends lost 0 bases and 3 bases respectively, with 2 bases between them.

The chain recombines TRBV30 with TRBJ1-2; possible D gene TRBD1, 5 bases. V lost 2 bases, J lost 4 bases, and 11 bases lay in between. The CDR3 contains 13 residues. In germline, CDR1 is GTSNPN, CDR2 SVGIG (reference sequence). The CDR3 DNA follows: TGTGCCTGGAGTTCACAGGAGGGCTATGGCTACACCTTC. It specifies CAWSSQEGYGYTF.

The chain is built from TRBV7-9 and TRBJ1-4; 7 bases line up with TRBD1. The V segment lost 5 bases and the J segment 0 bases; nucleotides outside the gene matches: 6. This CDR3 has 16 amino acids. Looked up from germline, CDR1 is SEHNR and CDR2 is FQNEAQ (reference sequence). In DNA form, the CDR3 reads TGTGCCAGCAGCCCCCACGGACAGGCAACTAATGAAAAACTGTTTTTT. It is translated as CASSPHGQATNEKLFF. Based on the CDR3 plus reference TRBV7-9 and TRBJ1-4, the full variable domain is DTGVSQNPRHKITKRGQNVTFRCDPISEHNRLYWYRQTLGQGPEFLTYFQNEAQLEKSRLLSDRFSAERPKGSFSTLEIQRTEQGDSAMYLCASSPHGQATNEKLFFGSGTQLSVL.

The rearrangement uses TRBV25-1 and TRBJ1-2; the match to TRBD1 covers 11 bases. The CDR3 length is 14 residues. V lost 5 bases and J lost 10; bases outside the gene matches: 9. Germline assignment: CDR1 MGHDK and CDR2 SYGVNS. Written as DNA, the CDR3 is TGTGCCAGCAGTAACCCGGACAGGGGGCCCCCCTACACCTTC. It codes for CASSNPDRGPPYTF.

This clone occurred a few times. The chain carries TRBV9 and TRBJ2-2, with D possibly being TRBD2 (6 bases). The CDR3 extends over 15 amino acids. Per the germline V gene, CDR1 is SGDLS and CDR2 is YYNGEE. V lost 2 bases and J lost 5, with 13 bases in between. CDR3 sequence reads: CASSVEGRRTGELFF. CDR3 DNA sequence: TGTGCCAGCAGCGTGGAGGGGCGGAGGACCGGGGAGCTGTTTTTT.

The V and J genes are TRBV7-6 and TRBJ1-2; weak D call: TRBD1 (5 bases). Trimming stripped 4 bases from V and 6 bases from J, with 12 bases between. Germline loops: CDR1 SGHVS, CDR2 FNYEAQ. This CDR3 contains 13 residues. This CDR3 reads CASSSSGGDGYTF. The CDR3 coding sequence is TGTGCCAGCAGCTCGAGCGGGGGAGATGGCTACACCTTC.

This clone was counted between two and nine times. The V and J genes are TRBV5-1 and TRBJ1-1; no reliable D call. This CDR3 contains 12 residues. Germline V lookup: CDR1 SGHRS, CDR2 YFSETQ. The V gene lost 4 bases and the J gene lost 6 bases, with 10 bases spanning the gap. CDR3 coding DNA: TGCGCCAGCAGCCCCCGAGGGCCTGAAGCTTTCTTT. Protein sequence: CASSPRGPEAFF.

The rearrangement uses TRBV19 and TRBJ1-4; TRBD1 might be the D (5 bases). Between the trimmed V and J ends, which lost 5 bases and 10 bases, there was a span of 17 bases. The CDR3 covers 14 residues. Germline V gives CDR1 LNHDA, CDR2 SQIVND (reference sequence). CDR3 sequence (DNA): TGTGCCAGTAGTCTAGGTGGATCAAGGGGAAAACTGTTTTTT. Translation: CASSLGGSRGKLFF.

The chain is built from TRBV29-1 and TRBJ2-5; a weak D match, TRBD1 (6 bases). V shed 7 bases and J shed 1 base, with 10 bases lying between them. The CDR3 totals 12 residues. CDR1 and CDR2 from the germline V gene are SQVTM and ANQGSEA. The CDR3 loop reads CSGNRAQETQYF. As DNA, the CDR3 is TGCAGCGGCAACAGGGCCCAAGAGACCCAGTACTTC.

The V gene is TRBV30, the J gene TRBJ2-1, with TRBD1 identical over 7 bases. V trimming: 7 bases; J trimming: 0 bases; junction bases outside the gene matches: 3. The CDR3 loop spans 13 amino acids. Germline V gene lookup returns CDR1 GTSNPN and CDR2 SVGIG (reference sequence). CDR3 sequence: CAFQGDSYNEQFF. As DNA, the CDR3 is TGTGCCTTTCAGGGGGACTCCTACAATGAGCAGTTCTTC.

The chain combines TRBV25-1 with TRBJ1-5; 9 nucleotides line up with TRBD1. CDR1 is MGHDK and CDR2 is SYGVNS in the germline V gene. CDR3 length: 14 amino acids. Germline trimming cut 5 bases from V and 8 bases from J; bases unmatched to any gene: 7. The CDR3 nucleotides are TGTGCCAGCAGTAGGACAGGGGCCTTTGAGCCCCAGCATTTT. Amino acids: CASSRTGAFEPQHF.